Following are 11 T cell receptor beta chains from one sample sequenced in a study of T cell repertoires in cytomegalovirus infection. These receptors have no known antigen. TCRdb itself ran the reads through MiXCR, one entry per CDR3 protein. Among about 63,000 distinct CDR3 sequences listed, 20% to 25% were seen once. The specimen was CD8+ T cells from cultured PBMCs, collected from culture after CMV antigen stimulation. Receptors originate from a human donor in good health (CMV status not recorded). Some clones in this sample may be carry-over from other donors' samples.

The chain recombines TRBV7-6 with TRBJ2-7, with a possible D match to TRBD2 (6 bases). From germline, CDR1 is SGHVS and CDR2 FNYEAQ. Trimming removed 5 bases at V and 3 bases at J, with 17 bases between. The CDR3 loop spans 15 amino acids. The CDR3 DNA reads as TGTGCCAGCAGCCGGGGAGGAGGCGAAGACTACGAGCAGTACTTC. This translates into CASSRGGGEDYEQYF.

The J gene is TRBJ2-3, the V gene TRBV10-1; weak D call: TRBD1 (5 bases). With 5 bases removed from V and 3 bases from J, the gap between germline ends came to 9 bases. The CDR3 sequence is 13 residues long. Per the germline V gene, CDR1 is WNHNN and CDR2 is SYGVQD (reference sequence). CDR3 sequence reads: CASSSTVTDTQYF. In nucleotides, the CDR3 is TGCGCCAGCAGTTCGACAGTTACAGATACGCAGTATTTT.

This clonotype was seen a few times. The J gene is TRBJ2-1, the V gene TRBV28, with TRBD1 matching over 12 bases. V shed 1 base, J shed 6 bases, and the junction held 10 bases outside the gene matches. This CDR3 has 18 residues. Looked up from germline, CDR1 is MDHEN and CDR2 is SYDVKM. CDR3 sequence (DNA): TGTGCCAGCAGTTTATTCTTTGGGACAGGGGGCGCCCCCAATGAGCAGTTCTTC. Translating gives CASSLFFGTGGAPNEQFF.

This chain joins TRBV6-2 or TRBV6-3 and TRBJ2-7; 14 bases are a match to TRBD2. This CDR3 has 19 amino acids. The germline CDR1 and CDR2 sequences are MNHEY and SVGEGT. J lost 0 bases, V lost 4 bases, and 11 bases had no gene match. DNA of the CDR3: TGTGCCAGCAGTTCCCGCAGGACTAGCGGGGGGCCATACTCCTACGAGCAGTACTTC. As protein: CASSSRRTSGGPYSYEQYF.

V is TRBV4-3 and J is TRBJ1-1; 9 positions match TRBD1. Germline-derived CDR1 and CDR2 are LGHNA and YSLEER. The CDR3 is 16 residues long. The J segment lost 0 bases and the V segment lost 1 base, leaving 3 bases of the junction unmatched. The DNA of the CDR3 is TGCGCCAGCAGCCAAGGTGGGACAGGGATGAACACTGAAGCTTTCTTT. Its translation is CASSQGGTGMNTEAFF.

There are many counts of this clonotype. The rearrangement joins TRBV9 to TRBJ2-1; 7 positions agree with TRBD2. After removal of 0 bases from V and 6 bases from J, the junction contained 6 bases not matched to a gene. The V gene's germline CDR1 is SGDLS and CDR2 YYNGEE. The CDR3 spans 15 residues. The CDR3 DNA sequence: TGTGCCAGCAGCGTAGGGACGGGGGGTGGCAATGAGCAGTTCTTC. This codes for CASSVGTGGGNEQFF.

The rearrangement uses TRBV6-1 and TRBJ2-7; tentative D call: TRBD1 (6 bases). The CDR3 is made up of 15 amino acids. V shed 1 base and J shed 1 base, with 11 bases lying between them. The V gene's germline CDR1 is MNHNS and CDR2 SASEGT. CDR3: CASSEGDNESYEQYF. DNA of the CDR3: TGTGCCAGCAGTGAAGGGGACAATGAGTCCTACGAGCAGTACTTC.

CDR3 loop: CASDMGTDTQYF. The CDR3 DNA reads as TGTGCCAGCGATATGGGCACAGATACGCAGTATTTT. The genes are TRBV7-9 and TRBJ2-3; D gene ambiguous. V dropped 8 bases and J dropped 1 base, with 7 bases sitting between them. The CDR3 runs to 12 residues. Germline values: CDR1 SEHNR, CDR2 FQNEAQ (reference sequence).

In this sample, this clonotype turned up a few times. V gene TRBV10-3 combines with J gene TRBJ1-1; 7 positions match TRBD1. With 7 bases clipped from V and 3 bases from J, the junction kept 5 bases outside the gene matches. CDR1 ENHRY and CDR2 SYGVKD come from the germline V gene. The CDR3 has 13 amino acids. The CDR3 DNA sequence: TGTGCCATCAAAACTACAGGGGACACTGAAGCTTTCTTT. Translated, it gives CAIKTTGDTEAFF.

DNA of the CDR3: TGTGCCAGCAGCTTAGAAGTCCCCTATTCACCCCTCCACTTT. Its translation is CASSLEVPYSPLHF. The rearrangement links TRBV7-2 to TRBJ1-6; D not resolved. Looked up from germline, CDR1 is SGHTA and CDR2 is FQGNSA. CDR3 length equals 14 residues. The V end lost 1 base, the J end lost 8 bases, and 9 bases lay between the germline ends.

V gene TRBV6-1 combines with J gene TRBJ2-3, with 8 bases aligning to TRBD2. Per the germline V gene, CDR1 is MNHNS and CDR2 is SASEGT. V lost 6 bases, J lost 6 bases, and 11 bases stayed unmatched. This CDR3 is 15 amino acids long. The CDR3 loop reads CASSLTGGPGDTQYF. In nucleotides, the CDR3 is TGTGCCAGCAGCTTGACGGGGGGGCCAGGGGATACGCAGTATTTT.